What follows is one T cell receptor (beta chain) and its context. The junction departs from the called germline gene at one end, perhaps through a read error. Everyone who took part was roughly 18 to 89 years old, and they came from fewer than 25 US areas. Sequenced by immunoSEQ multiplex PCR; TCRdb stores in-frame clones only, minus some. The sample consists of about 310,000 clones, 89% of them appearing once. The sample is drawn from a study of blood T cell repertoires in COVID-19. Turning to the study itself: Some COVID-19 samples were acute and others convalescent; all came from the United States, Italy and Spain.

CDR3 size: 16 residues. Germline-derived CDR1 and CDR2 are SSHAT and FNYEAQ (reference sequence). The clonotype comes from a woman aged 35 to 49 who had recovered from COVID-19. The rearrangement joins TRBV7-7 to TRBJ1-4, with D perhaps TRBD1 (5 bases). The sequenced sample was PBMCs or T cells enriched from blood (not recorded which). CDR3 nucleotides: TGTGCTAGCAGCAAGGGACTGCCGTGGACTAATGAAAAACTGTTTTTT. Its protein is CASSKGLPWTNEKLFF.